This T cell receptor beta chain was profiled in a study of blood T cells in healthy people across ages (dated by TCRdb to between 2015 and 2017). About the study as a whole: In model experiments, template switching captured roughly one uniquely barcoded TCR beta cDNA molecule for every two T cells. Using deep sequencing normalized with unique cDNA molecular identifiers, the study measured how TCR beta repertoire diversity changes with age. Using the same blood draw, the study looked at two additional independent replicas of 1 million unique cDNA reads for two donors, one aged 18 to 29 and the other aged 80 or older. Four age groups were formed from the donors: young (average approximately 15 years), middle-aged (around 40), aged (approximately 60) and long-lived (82).

Per the germline V gene, SQVTM is the CDR1 and ANQGSEA is the CDR2. Trimming takes 0 bases from V and 0 bases from J, and the germline ends sit 5 bases apart. From cysteine to phenylalanine, the CDR3 is 14 amino acids long. Only CDR3 DNA remains: 42 bases, in frame from the first base. As for this clonotype: It has no known antigen specificity. No base-level quality is on record; no much larger clone is a single base apart.

Findings and caveats that apply to the study as a whole: Observed TCR beta diversity per million T cells fell roughly linearly with age, and a significant reduction was already apparent by age roughly 40. Estimates of total diversity based on one million sequenced T cells were considered lower bounds and underestimates. Bulk unsorted PBMC profiling prevented conclusive comparison of naive and antigen-experienced compartments. The percentage of naive T cells measured by flow cytometry correlated strongly with observed TCR beta diversity. Donor CMV infection status was unknown, potentially confounding age-related changes in expanded clonotypes. Compared with the aged group, more naive CD4+ T cells, fewer expanded clones and increased TCR diversity were shown by the long-lived group, suggesting age selection.

Library construction relied on 5' RACE. The sequencing machine was an Illumina HiSeq 2500. A second PCR of roughly 7 to 12 cycles was run with a J-beta primer mix and a sample-barcoded 5' primer. A unique molecular identifier was introduced onto each TCR beta cDNA molecule by a template-switch 5' adaptor carrying 12 random nucleotides. At least 3 million CDR3-containing paired-end reads were obtained from each sample. First-strand cDNA synthesis was performed from all RNA using the Mint cDNA synthesis kit, with priming by a TRBC-specific oligonucleotide. After uracil-DNA glycosylase treatment, a first 18-cycle PCR used universal primers M1SS and BC2_uni_R on all cDNA. Regarding the original processing steps: Normalization of each sample was performed by random selection of 1 million high-quality reads, each carrying a distinct molecular identifier. Reads with shared molecular identifiers were discarded instead of being binned into consensus sequences. CDR3 identification, clonotype clustering and error correction used MiTCR with a Q25 quality threshold and the strictest error-elimination algorithm. Lower-bound total TCR beta diversity was estimated with a nonparametric unseen species model using Euler transformation. Starting from the raw public reads, TCRdb applied fastp trimming at Q25, assembled clones with MiXCR and retained in-frame beta chains. Identical CDR3 protein sequences are pooled into one entry, listed with their most common genes and DNA. TCRdb's processing, not the authors' own work, is the source of the V and J calls. The sample contains roughly 800,000 distinct CDR3 sequences, roughly 24% of them found a single time. The ten largest clones represent under 3% of the sample.

Systemically healthy Caucasian individuals from Russia, over 30 in total and aged roughly 6 to 100 years, were included as donors. Each donor gave 9 to 10 milliliters of peripheral blood, collected into EDTA-treated Vacutainer tubes. Ficoll-Paque density-gradient centrifugation was used to isolate PBMCs, with at least 6.5 million per sample. Total RNA, at least 5.5 micrograms per sample, was extracted from PBMCs with Trizol reagent. The percentages of naive CD45RAhigh/CD27high T cells were determined by flow cytometry on a PBMC aliquot from every donor. In addition, the sample was reused for a study of T cells of mothers and their children. The second source states: The donors were nine systemically healthy Caucasian individuals, made up of three mothers and their six children. cDNA synthesis used all of the extracted RNA, with around 1.5 ug of RNA in each 15 ul reaction. In the second PCR, the M1S primer introduced both the sample barcodes and 2-4 random nucleotides. Each mother yielded over 9.5 million TCR beta CDR3 reads and each child 3 million to 3.5 million reads. Thymic selection similarly shapes TCR recombination output in related and unrelated pairs, with minor effect from inherited differences. Normalized repertoire overlap was always slightly but never significantly higher in related than unrelated mother-child pairs. No persistent microchimeric T cell clones were detected, at a sensitivity of 90 to 100 clones per million clonotypes. The study used deep NGS to compare TCR beta repertoires of mothers and children, seeking features distinguishing related mother-child pairs from unrelated individuals. On average, the children were approximately 12 +/- 4 years old, while the mothers were roughly 40 +/- 4 years old. After adapters were ligated using NEBNext reagents, the libraries underwent 100+100 nt paired-end sequencing on an Illumina HiSeq 2000. To avoid cross-contamination, the mother libraries and the child libraries were prepared a month apart and sequenced in separate runs. Each donor had between roughly 450,000 and 2,100,000 distinct TCR beta clonotypes identified. Naive TCR beta clonotypes were estimated from low-frequency clonotypes matched to each donor's FACS-determined naive share, without sorting.

The TCR sequence derives from a boy between 10 and 17 years old in good health. The chain uses TRBV29-1 and TRBJ2-2, with the D gene not confidently named. Sequenced: blood. Read as DNA, the sequence is TGCAGCGTTGAAGAGAGCGCGAACACCGGGGAGCTGTTTTTT. Translated, this gives CSVEESANTGELFF.